This T cell receptor (beta chain) originates from a study of cytomegalovirus exposure and HLA in healthy donors. Regarding this clone: Antigen unknown.

Study-level points and caveats: In a later analysis, the majority of CMV-associated beta chains seemingly showed HLA restriction.

The PCR ran on 60 Vbeta and 13 Jbeta primers. Sequencing was performed with immunoSEQ multiplex PCR; in TCRdb, only in-frame clones are kept and a portion is missing. This sample yields tens of thousands of clones, of which 65% to 80% are seen a single time; approximately 10% belongs to the top ten. The sequence came from a woman aged 40 to 50 in good health and CMV-seropositive. Source material: PBMCs.

CDR3 protein: CASSLEIRRSGTEAFF. In DNA, the CDR3 is TGCGCCAGCAGCTTGGAAATTCGGCGGTCGGGCACTGAAGCTTTCTTT. The chain employs TRBV5-1 and TRBJ1-1; no reliable D call. This CDR3 contains 16 residues. Trimming took off 0 bases at V and 4 bases at J, with 16 bases between the two ends. Per germline, CDR1 SGHRS and CDR2 YFSETQ.